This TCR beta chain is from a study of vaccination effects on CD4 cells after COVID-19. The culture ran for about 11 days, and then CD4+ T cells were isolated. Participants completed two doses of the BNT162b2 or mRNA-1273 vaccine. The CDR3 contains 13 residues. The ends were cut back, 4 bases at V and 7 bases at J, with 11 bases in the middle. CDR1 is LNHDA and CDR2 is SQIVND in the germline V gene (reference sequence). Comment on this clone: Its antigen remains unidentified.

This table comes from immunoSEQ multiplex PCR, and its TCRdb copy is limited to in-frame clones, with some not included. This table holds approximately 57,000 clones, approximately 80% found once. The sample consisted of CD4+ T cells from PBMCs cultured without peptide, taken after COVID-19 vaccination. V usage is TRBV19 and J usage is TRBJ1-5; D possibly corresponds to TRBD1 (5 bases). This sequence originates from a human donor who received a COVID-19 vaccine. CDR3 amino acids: CASSTTGWQPQHF. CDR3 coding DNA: TGTGCCAGTAGTACTACAGGTTGGCAGCCCCAGCATTTT.